These 13 T cell receptor beta chains share one sample of origin, sequenced in a study of blood T cell repertoires in COVID-19. TCRdb's table, derived via immunoSEQ multiplex PCR, lists solely in-frame clones and lacks some. The sample holds around 180,000 clones, over 75% seen once. The sample was peripheral blood. These receptors came from a man aged 70-80 years with active or convalescent COVID-19.

This chain joins TRBV12-5 and TRBJ2-7, with D perhaps TRBD1 (5 bases). There are 15 residues in the CDR3. From germline, CDR1 is LGHNT and CDR2 FRNRAP. Deletions cut 3 bases from V and 1 base from J, with 13 bases between. The CDR3, as DNA: TGTGCTAGTGGTTTTGGCAGGGCGCTTTCCTACGAGCAGTACTTC. Translation gives CASGFGRALSYEQYF.

This clone turned up a few times. This CDR3 is CASGGRQVVSAEAFF. As DNA, the CDR3 is TGTGCCAGCGGCGGGAGACAGGTCGTTAGCGCTGAAGCTTTCTTT. The V gene is TRBV19, the J gene TRBJ1-1, with D perhaps TRBD1 (6 bases). CDR3 size: 15 residues. Between the trimmed V and J ends, which lost 9 bases and 6 bases, there was a span of 23 bases. Looked up from germline, CDR1 is LNHDA and CDR2 is SQIVND (reference sequence).

The chain links TRBV2 to TRBJ2-2; tentative D call: TRBD1 (5 bases). The V and J ends lost 5 bases and 1 base respectively, with 14 bases between them. Germline V gene data show CDR1 as SNHLY and CDR2 as FYNNEI. This CDR3 contains 16 residues. CDR3 coding DNA: TGTGCCAGCAGTCCCCGACAGACAAAGAACACCGGGGAGCTGTTTTTT. Residues: CASSPRQTKNTGELFF. Full variable domain (outside the CDR3, taken from reference TRBV2 and TRBJ2-2): EPEVTQTPSHQVTQMGQEVILRCVPISNHLYFYWYRQILGQKVEFLVSFYNNEISEKSEIFDDQFSVERPDGSNFTLKIRSTKLEDSAMYFCASSPRQTKNTGELFFGEGSRLTVL.

The chain combines TRBV5-4 with TRBJ1-6, with TRBD1 identical over 11 bases. The ends lost 6 bases at V and 8 bases at J; junction bases unmatched: 10. The germline V gene encodes CDR1 SGHNT and CDR2 YYREEE (reference sequence). The CDR3 totals 16 residues. CDR3 region: CASNHRTGGAHSPLHF. The CDR3 region has the DNA TGTGCCAGCAACCATAGGACAGGGGGCGCACATTCACCCCTCCACTTT.

The gene calls are TRBV5-4 and TRBJ2-3; 8 positions agree with TRBD2. With 2 bases clipped from V and 4 bases from J, the junction kept 3 bases outside the gene matches. The length of the CDR3 is 14 residues. Germline values: CDR1 SGHNT, CDR2 YYREEE (reference sequence). The CDR3 spells CASSLSGGADTQYF. The CDR3 DNA reads TGTGCCAGCAGCTTAAGCGGGGGCGCAGATACGCAGTATTTT.

The chain links TRBV29-1 to TRBJ1-1; D is possibly TRBD1 (6 bases). From germline, CDR1 is SQVTM and CDR2 ANQGSEA. V was trimmed by 7 bases and J by 1 base, leaving 13 bases between them. The length of the CDR3 is 13 residues. CDR3 sequence reads: CSANRAWNTEAFF. In DNA form, the CDR3 reads TGCAGCGCGAACAGGGCGTGGAACACTGAAGCTTTCTTT.

This chain uses TRBV5-8 with TRBJ1-5; the D is unclear. V lost 5 bases, J lost 6 bases, and 12 bases lay in between. There are 13 residues in the CDR3. CDR1 is SGHTS and CDR2 is YDEGEE in the germline V gene. CDR3 sequence (DNA): TGTGCCAGCAGAAAGATCGGGAGTCAGCCCCAGCATTTT. As protein: CASRKIGSQPQHF.

The CDR3 protein is CASSSGTVNEKLFF. As DNA, the CDR3 is TGCGCCAGCAGCTCCGGGACAGTAAATGAAAAACTGTTTTTT. This chain connects TRBV5-1 to TRBJ1-4; 7 bases are shared with TRBD1. V shed 3 bases, J shed 5 bases, and the junction held 4 bases outside the gene matches. The germline CDR1 and CDR2 sequences are SGHRS and YFSETQ. This CDR3 has 14 residues.

CDR3 nucleotide sequence: TGTGCCAGCCTAGGGGAGGCCTATGGCTACACCTTC. Translating gives CASLGEAYGYTF. V is TRBV6-5 and J is TRBJ1-2, with TRBD1 as a possible D gene (5 bases). CDR1 and CDR2 from the germline V gene are MNHEY and SVGAGI. Trimming took 8 bases from V and 4 from J, leaving 11 bases between them. The CDR3 is 12 residues long.

This clone was seen a single time. The rearrangement uses TRBV29-1 and TRBJ1-1; D unclear. V was shortened by 8 bases and J by 0 bases, with 13 bases between the two germline ends. The CDR3 length is 13 residues. The germline gives CDR1 SQVTM, CDR2 ANQGSEA. CDR3 loop: CSPRVMMNTEAFF. The CDR3 DNA sequence: TGCAGCCCGCGGGTCATGATGAACACTGAAGCTTTCTTT.

This clone occurred many times. The genes are TRBV7-9 and TRBJ2-7, with TRBD1 matching 8 bases. The CDR3 is 15 amino acids. Germline values: CDR1 SEHNR, CDR2 FQNEAQ (reference sequence). V trimming: 2 bases; J trimming: 2 bases; junction bases outside the gene matches: 5. The CDR3 spells CASSLFGTGPYEQYF. In DNA, the CDR3 is TGTGCCAGCAGCTTATTCGGGACAGGTCCCTACGAGCAGTACTTC.

The J gene is TRBJ2-5, the V gene TRBV5-1; TRBD1 matches at 11 bases. V lost 4 bases to trimming and J lost 5 bases; unmatched junction nucleotides: 7. The CDR3 spans 15 residues. Germline CDR1 SGHRS, CDR2 YFSETQ. The CDR3 sequence is CASSTRDRGVETQYF. Written as DNA, the CDR3 is TGCGCCAGCAGCACCCGGGACAGGGGGGTGGAGACCCAGTACTTC.

This chain uses TRBV9 with TRBJ2-1; 11 bases match TRBD1. The CDR3 runs to 15 residues. V was pared by 0 bases and J by 7 bases, with 3 bases of the junction left unmatched. Germline CDR1 is SGDLS and CDR2 is YYNGEE. The CDR3 is CASSVVGTGGNEQFF. The CDR3 bases are TGTGCCAGCAGCGTAGTCGGGACAGGGGGAAATGAGCAGTTCTTC.